The clone carrying this T cell receptor beta chain has more than one count but fewer than ten. Its target is not known. The data stem from a study of beta chain features in type 1 diabetes. Across the study: Cell yields, gender and age were comparable in patients and healthy donors. Study conclusions and caveats: PCR, the amplification step, might favor shorter templates, equally in patients and controls. When Type 1 diabetes patients were examined, their TCRB CDR3s proved moderately but significantly shorter in all four CD4+ subsets.

The CDR3 has 15 residues. The V segment lost 2 bases and the J segment 2 bases; nucleotides outside the gene matches: 4. Germline loops: CDR1 KGHSH, CDR2 LQKENI. Sequencing targeted expressed TCRB transcripts, as all isolated RNA had been reverse transcribed. Assay used: immunoSEQ multiplex PCR; TCRdb lists only in-frame clones, some missing. The data show a few hundred thousand clones, over 8.5% seen once. Donors contributed one heparinised blood draw apiece, averaging about 100 mL. CD45RO/CCR7/CD25/CD127/CD95/CD27 sorting isolated CD4+ naive, central memory, regulatory and stem cell-like memory cells.

This clonotype originated in a young man with type 1 diabetes. The sample was central memory CD4+ T cells from blood. This chain uses TRBV18 with TRBJ2-5; 8 bases align to TRBD1. The CDR3: CASSPGTGTQETQYF. The DNA for the CDR3 is TGTGCCAGCTCACCAGGGACAGGAACTCAAGAGACCCAGTACTTC.